Below, 19 T cell receptor beta chains from the same sample are listed, as sequenced in a study of beta chain features in type 1 diabetes. General study results and limits: In all four CD4+ subsets, TCRB CDR3 length was significantly, moderately reduced in type 1 diabetes.

The whole isolated RNA underwent reverse transcription, so sequencing captured expressed TCRB transcripts. Clones were read by immunoSEQ multiplex PCR, and TCRdb kept only the in-frame ones, dropping some. Of 300,000 to 450,000 clones detected, 8% to 10% appear once; the ten largest clones hold about 0.6%. The antigens of these receptors remain unknown. Material for sequencing was central memory CD4+ T cells from blood. These receptors were taken from a young man with type 1 diabetes.

In this sample, this clone turned up many times. The chain has TRBV19 and TRBJ2-1; 7 bases fit TRBD1. The V segment lost 0 bases and the J segment 14 bases; nucleotides outside the gene matches: 7. CDR1 and CDR2 from the germline V gene are LNHDA and SQIVND (reference sequence). This CDR3 region has 13 residues. In DNA form, the CDR3 reads TGTGCCAGTAGTATAGACTTGGACAGGCGGGAGTTCTTC. This encodes CASSIDLDRREFF.

The rearrangement joins TRBV30 to TRBJ1-5; D uncertain. Trimming shortened V by 2 bases and J by 6 bases, and 8 bases separated the two germline ends. CDR3 length: 12 residues. CDR1 GTSNPN and CDR2 SVGIG come from the germline V gene (reference sequence). CDR3 sequence: CAWSPTGQPQHF. The DNA for the CDR3 is TGTGCCTGGAGTCCGACGGGTCAGCCCCAGCATTTT.

This chain joins TRBV4-2 and TRBJ2-1, with 14 bases matching TRBD2. The CDR3 length is 16 residues. V lost 4 bases and J lost 6; bases outside the gene matches: 5. Germline CDR1 LGHNA, CDR2 YNFKEQ. The CDR3 protein is CASSRKGLAGGNEQFF. The DNA for the CDR3 is TGTGCCAGCAGCCGAAAAGGACTAGCGGGAGGCAATGAGCAGTTCTTC.

Only a few counts were recorded for this clone. The J gene is TRBJ2-7, the V gene TRBV11-2; 7 bases line up with TRBD1. Germline CDR1 reads SGHAT; CDR2 reads FQNNGV. The CDR3 spans 17 residues. Unmatched junction bases numbered 8, after V lost 0 bases and J lost 0 bases. DNA for the CDR3: TGTGCCAGCAGCTTAGATCCCAGACAGGGCGGCTCCTACGAGCAGTACTTC. Protein product: CASSLDPRQGGSYEQYF.

This clone was observed a few times. This chain links TRBV7-9 with TRBJ1-1, with 8 bases matching TRBD1. Germline V gene lookup returns CDR1 SEHNR and CDR2 FQNEAQ (reference sequence). Trimming at V came to 5 bases and at J to 4 bases, leaving 12 bases not matched to a gene. This CDR3 region has 16 residues. DNA for the CDR3: TGTGCCAGCAGCCCTAATTCGCACAGGGGGAGCACTGAAGCTTTCTTT. This codes for CASSPNSHRGSTEAFF. The full variable domain, with the rest looked up from reference TRBV7-9 and TRBJ1-1, is DTGVSQNPRHKITKRGQNVTFRCDPISEHNRLYWYRQTLGQGPEFLTYFQNEAQLEKSRLLSDRFSAERPKGSFSTLEIQRTEQGDSAMYLCASSPNSHRGSTEAFFGQGTRLTVV.

This clone was recorded a few times. The chain has TRBV6-1 and TRBJ2-3; 9 nucleotides match TRBD1. The CDR3 consists of 17 residues. V shed 2 bases, J shed 2 bases, and the junction held 8 bases outside the gene matches. Germline-derived CDR1 and CDR2 are MNHNS and SASEGT. The CDR3, as DNA: TGTGCCAGCAGTGAAAGTCCTGGACAGGGGTCCACAGATACGCAGTATTTT. The encoded protein is CASSESPGQGSTDTQYF.

This clone was observed many times. This chain links TRBV7-9 with TRBJ2-3, with D tentatively TRBD2 (5 bases). Deletions cut 4 bases from V and 9 bases from J, with 11 bases between. Germline CDR1 and CDR2: SEHNR and FQNEAQ (reference sequence). The CDR3 has 12 amino acids. DNA for the CDR3: TGTGCCAGCAGCTACGGGATGGGCACGCAGTATTTT. It yields the protein CASSYGMGTQYF.

The chain uses TRBV9 and TRBJ2-3; TRBD2 matches at 9 bases. V shed 4 bases and J 0 bases; nucleotides not matched to a gene: 6. The germline V gene has CDR1 SGDLS and CDR2 YYNGEE. The CDR3 is 16 residues long. CDR3 sequence reads: CASSRWLAGSTDTQYF. CDR3 DNA sequence: TGTGCCAGCAGCAGATGGCTAGCGGGAAGCACAGATACGCAGTATTTT.

Note on this clone: Other nucleotide sequences from this sample produce the same CDR3. This chain connects TRBV20-1 to TRBJ2-1; no clear D gene. The CDR3 spans 10 residues. V was cut by 8 bases and J by 5 bases, with 7 bases left in between. The germline CDR1 and CDR2 sequences are DFQATT and SNEGSKA (reference sequence). CDR3 coding DNA: TGCAGTCCGAATCACAATGAGCAGTTCTTC. Residues: CSPNHNEQFF.

The DNA for the CDR3 is TGCGCCAGCAGCTGGGACAGCCGGGGTGAAGCTTTCTTT. Protein sequence: CASSWDSRGEAFF. The chain joins TRBV5-1 to TRBJ1-1; 7 nucleotides line up with TRBD1. The J segment lost 7 bases and the V segment lost 3 bases, leaving 6 bases of the junction unmatched. CDR3 length: 13 residues. Germline CDR1 reads SGHRS; CDR2 reads YFSETQ.

The rearrangement links TRBV7-2 to TRBJ2-1, with a possible D match to TRBD2 (5 bases). The CDR3 runs 12 residues. Trimming took off 5 bases at V and 7 bases at J, with 9 bases between the two ends. Germline lookup yields CDR1 SGHTA and CDR2 FQGNSA. The CDR3 DNA reads TGTGCCAGCAGCCGGGAAGGGAATGAGCAGTTCTTC. Amino acid sequence: CASSREGNEQFF.

This clone has a handful of counts. V usage is TRBV30 and J usage is TRBJ2-5, with 7 bases identical to TRBD1. CDR3 length equals 11 residues. The ends lost 8 bases at V and 5 bases at J; junction bases unmatched: 5. Germline V gene data show CDR1 as GTSNPN and CDR2 as SVGIG (reference sequence). The CDR3 is CAEGAPETQYF. DNA for the CDR3: TGTGCCGAGGGGGCCCCGGAGACCCAGTACTTC.

The chain is built from TRBV28 and TRBJ2-1; D is perhaps TRBD2 (5 bases). Germline values: CDR1 MDHEN, CDR2 SYDVKM. This CDR3 comprises 14 residues. V lost 4 bases, J lost 4 bases, and 11 bases lay in between. CDR3 DNA: TGTGCCAGCAGTTCCAGCGGAACGTACAATGAGCAGTTCTTC. Amino acid sequence: CASSSSGTYNEQFF.

The sample holds a few counts of this clone. The chain employs TRBV28 and TRBJ1-2; a possible D gene is TRBD1 (6 bases). Germline-derived CDR1 and CDR2 are MDHEN and SYDVKM. V lost 2 bases and J lost 4, with 14 bases in between. The length of the CDR3 is 15 residues. For the CDR3, the DNA is TGTGCCAGCAGTTTAAGACAGGCCTTTGCCTATGGCTACACCTTC. As protein: CASSLRQAFAYGYTF.

This clone came up a few times. This chain connects TRBV6-5 to TRBJ2-3; TRBD2 matches at 8 bases. With 5 bases clipped from V and 5 bases from J, the junction kept 9 bases outside the gene matches. There are 15 residues in the CDR3. The germline CDR1 and CDR2 sequences are MNHEY and SVGAGI. The CDR3 sequence is CASSRAGVGVDTQYF. CDR3 nucleotides: TGTGCCAGCAGTCGAGCGGGAGTTGGTGTAGATACGCAGTATTTT.

This clone has at least ten counts. The chain employs TRBV28 and TRBJ2-7, with D hard to call. With 6 bases removed from V and 1 base from J, the gap between germline ends came to 10 bases. The CDR3 sequence is 13 residues long. Per germline, CDR1 MDHEN and CDR2 SYDVKM. The CDR3 nucleotides are TGTGCCAGCAGAGAATACCGGTCCTACGAGCAGTACTTC. This translates into CASREYRSYEQYF.

This clone was observed a few times. V is TRBV7-3 and J is TRBJ2-3, with D maybe TRBD1 (5 bases). The CDR3 extends over 15 amino acids. CDR1 and CDR2 from the germline V gene are SGHTA and FQGTGA. V lost 1 base, J lost 6 bases, and 14 bases lay in between. The CDR3 loop is CASSLSKVPGDTQYF. CDR3 bases: TGTGCCAGCAGCTTAAGTAAAGTCCCAGGGGATACGCAGTATTTT.

This clone has a count of ten or more. The genes are TRBV2 and TRBJ2-1; the D gene is possibly TRBD1 (6 bases). Per the germline V gene, CDR1 is SNHLY and CDR2 is FYNNEI. CDR3 length: 13 residues. V was cut by 6 bases and J by 6 bases, with 12 bases left in between. The CDR3 coding sequence is TGTGCCAGCAGACAGGGCCCCCTCAATGAGCAGTTCTTC. This sequence encodes CASRQGPLNEQFF. The full variable domain, with the rest looked up from reference TRBV2 and TRBJ2-1, is EPEVTQTPSHQVTQMGQEVILRCVPISNHLYFYWYRQILGQKVEFLVSFYNNEISEKSEIFDDQFSVERPDGSNFTLKIRSTKLEDSAMYFCASRQGPLNEQFFGPGTRLTVL.

The rearrangement uses TRBV15 and TRBJ1-1; 7 bases agree with TRBD1. This CDR3 has 13 residues. V trimming: 4 bases; J trimming: 5 bases; junction bases outside the gene matches: 4. Per the germline V gene, CDR1 is LNHNV and CDR2 is YYDKDF (reference sequence). CDR3 loop: CATSTEQGTEAFF. Written as DNA, the CDR3 is TGTGCCACCAGCACCGAACAGGGGACTGAAGCTTTCTTT.